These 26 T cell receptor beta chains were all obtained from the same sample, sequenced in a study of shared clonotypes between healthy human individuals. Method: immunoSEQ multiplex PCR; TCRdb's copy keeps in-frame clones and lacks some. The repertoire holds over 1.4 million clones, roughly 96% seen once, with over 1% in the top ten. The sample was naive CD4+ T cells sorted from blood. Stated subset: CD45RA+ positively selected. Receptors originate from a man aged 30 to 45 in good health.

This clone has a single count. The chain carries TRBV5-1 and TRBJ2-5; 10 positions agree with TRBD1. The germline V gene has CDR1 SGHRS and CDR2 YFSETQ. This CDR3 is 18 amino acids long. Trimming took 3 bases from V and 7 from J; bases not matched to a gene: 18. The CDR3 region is CASSSGGQGQGIVGTQYF. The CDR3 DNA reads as TGCGCCAGCAGCTCTGGAGGGCAGGGACAGGGGATTGTTGGGACCCAGTACTTC.

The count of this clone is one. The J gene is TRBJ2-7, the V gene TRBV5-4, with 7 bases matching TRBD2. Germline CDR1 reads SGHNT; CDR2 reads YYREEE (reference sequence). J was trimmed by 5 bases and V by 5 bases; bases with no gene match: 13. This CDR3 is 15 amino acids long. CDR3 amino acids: CASSNEKSGKDEQYF. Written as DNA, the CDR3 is TGTGCCAGCAGTAATGAGAAGAGCGGGAAGGACGAGCAGTACTTC.

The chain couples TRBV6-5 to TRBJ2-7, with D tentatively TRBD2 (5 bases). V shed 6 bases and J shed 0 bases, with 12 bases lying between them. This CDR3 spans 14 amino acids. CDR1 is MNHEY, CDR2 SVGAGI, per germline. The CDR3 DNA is TGTGCCAGCAGCGGCCCGGGGTTCTCCTACGAGCAGTACTTC. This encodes CASSGPGFSYEQYF.

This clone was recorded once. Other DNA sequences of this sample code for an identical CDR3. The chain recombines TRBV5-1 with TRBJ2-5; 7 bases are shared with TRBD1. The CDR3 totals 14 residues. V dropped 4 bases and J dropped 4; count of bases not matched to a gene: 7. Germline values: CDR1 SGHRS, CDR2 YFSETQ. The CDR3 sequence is CASSLQGSGETQYF. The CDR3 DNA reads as TGCGCCAGCAGCCTACAGGGGTCAGGAGAGACCCAGTACTTC.

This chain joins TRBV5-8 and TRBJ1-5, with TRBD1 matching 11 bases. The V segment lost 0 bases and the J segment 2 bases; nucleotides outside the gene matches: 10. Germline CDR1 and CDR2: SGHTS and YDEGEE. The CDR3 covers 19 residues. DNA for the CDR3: TGTGCCAGCAGCTTGGGAGGTCTGGACAGGGGGCTTGGCAATCAGCCCCAGCATTTT. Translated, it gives CASSLGGLDRGLGNQPQHF.

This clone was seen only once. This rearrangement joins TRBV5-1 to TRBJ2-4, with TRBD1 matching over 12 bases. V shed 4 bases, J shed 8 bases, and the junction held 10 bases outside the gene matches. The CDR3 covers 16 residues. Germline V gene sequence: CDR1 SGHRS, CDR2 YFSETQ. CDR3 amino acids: CASSAGTGGGGDIQYF. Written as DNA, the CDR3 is TGCGCCAGCAGCGCCGGGACAGGGGGCGGAGGGGACATTCAGTACTTC.

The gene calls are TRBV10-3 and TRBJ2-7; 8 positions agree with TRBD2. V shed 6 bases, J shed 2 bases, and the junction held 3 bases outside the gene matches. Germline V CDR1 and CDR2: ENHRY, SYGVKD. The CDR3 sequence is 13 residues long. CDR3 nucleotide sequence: TGTGCCATCAGGGGGACTAGTCCCTACGAGCAGTACTTC. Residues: CAIRGTSPYEQYF.

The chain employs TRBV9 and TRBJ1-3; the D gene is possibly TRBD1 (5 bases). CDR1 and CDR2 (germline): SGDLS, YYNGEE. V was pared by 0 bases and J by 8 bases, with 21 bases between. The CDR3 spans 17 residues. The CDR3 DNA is TGTGCCAGCAGCGTAGGTCTGTGGACATCGGCACGAGACACCATATATTTT. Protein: CASSVGLWTSARDTIYF.

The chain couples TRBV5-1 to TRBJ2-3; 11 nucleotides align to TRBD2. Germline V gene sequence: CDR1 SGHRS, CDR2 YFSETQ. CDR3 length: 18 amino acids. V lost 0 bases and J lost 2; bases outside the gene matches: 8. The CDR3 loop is CASSLDGRLAGPTDTQYF. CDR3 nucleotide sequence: TGCGCCAGCAGCTTGGATGGGCGACTAGCGGGACCCACAGATACGCAGTATTTT.

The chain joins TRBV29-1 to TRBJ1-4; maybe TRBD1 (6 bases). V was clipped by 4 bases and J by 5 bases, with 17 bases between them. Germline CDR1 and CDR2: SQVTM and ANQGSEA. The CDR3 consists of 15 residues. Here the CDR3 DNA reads TGCAGCGTTGGAAGAGTGGGGACAAGGAATGAAAAACTGTTTTTT. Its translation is CSVGRVGTRNEKLFF.

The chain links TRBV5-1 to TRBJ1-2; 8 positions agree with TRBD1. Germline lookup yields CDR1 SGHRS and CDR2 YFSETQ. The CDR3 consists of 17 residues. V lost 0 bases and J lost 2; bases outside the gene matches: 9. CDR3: CASSLARTGRKNYGYTF. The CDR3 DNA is TGCGCCAGCAGCTTGGCTCGGACAGGGAGAAAAAACTATGGCTACACCTTC.

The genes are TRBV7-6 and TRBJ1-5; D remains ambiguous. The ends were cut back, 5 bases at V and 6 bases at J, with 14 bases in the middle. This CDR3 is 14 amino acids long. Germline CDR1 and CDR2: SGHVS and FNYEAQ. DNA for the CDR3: TGTGCCAGCAGCCCTCGGCAGTTGGGTCAGCCCCAGCATTTT. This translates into CASSPRQLGQPQHF.

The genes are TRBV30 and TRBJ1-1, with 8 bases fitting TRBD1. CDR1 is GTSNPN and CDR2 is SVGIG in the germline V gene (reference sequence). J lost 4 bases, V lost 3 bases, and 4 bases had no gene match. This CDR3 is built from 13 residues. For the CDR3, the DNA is TGTGCCTGGAGGCACAGGGGGAGCACTGAAGCTTTCTTT. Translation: CAWRHRGSTEAFF.

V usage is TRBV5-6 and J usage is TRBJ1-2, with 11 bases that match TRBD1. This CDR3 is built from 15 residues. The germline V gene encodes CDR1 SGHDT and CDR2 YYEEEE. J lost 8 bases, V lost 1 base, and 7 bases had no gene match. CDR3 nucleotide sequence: TGTGCCAGCAGCTTGTTTCCCGGGACAGGGGGAGGCTACACCTTC. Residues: CASSLFPGTGGGYTF.

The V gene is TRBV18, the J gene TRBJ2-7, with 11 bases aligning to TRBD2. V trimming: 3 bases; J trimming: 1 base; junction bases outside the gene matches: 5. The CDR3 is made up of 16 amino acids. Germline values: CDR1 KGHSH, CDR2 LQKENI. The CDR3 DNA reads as TGTGCCAGCTCACCGTTAGCGGGAGGGCCGTCCTACGAGCAGTACTTC. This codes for CASSPLAGGPSYEQYF.

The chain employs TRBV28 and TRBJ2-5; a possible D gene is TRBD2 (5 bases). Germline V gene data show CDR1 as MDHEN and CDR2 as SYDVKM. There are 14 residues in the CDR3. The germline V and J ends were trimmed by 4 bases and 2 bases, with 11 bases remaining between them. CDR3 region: CASSSPREQETQYF. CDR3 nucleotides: TGTGCCAGCAGTTCCCCGAGGGAACAAGAGACCCAGTACTTC.

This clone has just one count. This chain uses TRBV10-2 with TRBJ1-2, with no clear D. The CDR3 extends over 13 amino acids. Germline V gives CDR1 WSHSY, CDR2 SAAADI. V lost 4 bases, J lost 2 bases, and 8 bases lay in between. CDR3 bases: TGCGCCAGCAGTGGGTTAGAAAACTATGGCTACACCTTC. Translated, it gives CASSGLENYGYTF.

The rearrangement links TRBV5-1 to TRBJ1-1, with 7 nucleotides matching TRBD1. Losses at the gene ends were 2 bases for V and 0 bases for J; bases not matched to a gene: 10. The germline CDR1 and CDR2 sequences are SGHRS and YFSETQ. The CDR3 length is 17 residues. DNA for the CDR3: TGCGCCAGCAGCTTACAGGGGAGCTGGCGGATGAACACTGAAGCTTTCTTT. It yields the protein CASSLQGSWRMNTEAFF.

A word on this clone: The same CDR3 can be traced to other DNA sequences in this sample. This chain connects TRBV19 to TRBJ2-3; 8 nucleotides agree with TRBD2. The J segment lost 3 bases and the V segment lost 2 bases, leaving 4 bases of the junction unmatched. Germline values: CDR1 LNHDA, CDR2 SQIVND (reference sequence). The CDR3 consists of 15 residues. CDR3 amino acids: CASSIKTSGTDTQYF. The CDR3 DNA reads TGTGCCAGTAGTATAAAAACTAGCGGAACAGATACGCAGTATTTT.

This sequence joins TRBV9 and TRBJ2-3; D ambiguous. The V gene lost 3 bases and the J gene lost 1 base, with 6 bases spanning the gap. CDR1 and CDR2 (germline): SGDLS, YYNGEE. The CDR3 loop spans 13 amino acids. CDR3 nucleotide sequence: TGTGCCAGCAGCGCAAGGGGCACAGATACGCAGTATTTT. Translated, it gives CASSARGTDTQYF.

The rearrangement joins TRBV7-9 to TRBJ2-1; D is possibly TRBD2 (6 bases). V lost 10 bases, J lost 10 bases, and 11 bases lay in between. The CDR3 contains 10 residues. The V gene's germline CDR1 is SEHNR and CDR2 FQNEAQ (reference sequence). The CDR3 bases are TGTGCCACGGCGGGACCCGAGCAGTTCTTC. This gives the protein CATAGPEQFF.

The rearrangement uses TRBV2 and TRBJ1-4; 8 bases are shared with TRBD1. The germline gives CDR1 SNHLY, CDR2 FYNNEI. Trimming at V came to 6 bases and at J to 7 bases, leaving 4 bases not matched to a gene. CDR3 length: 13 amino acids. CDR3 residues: CASRDREGEKLFF. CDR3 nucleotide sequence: TGTGCCAGCAGGGACAGGGAAGGTGAAAAACTGTTTTTT.

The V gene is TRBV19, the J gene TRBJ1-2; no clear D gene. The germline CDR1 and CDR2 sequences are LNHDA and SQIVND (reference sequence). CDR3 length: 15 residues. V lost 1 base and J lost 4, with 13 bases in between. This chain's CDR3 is CASSIVGRLIYGYTF. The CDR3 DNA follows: TGTGCCAGTAGTATAGTTGGACGGTTAATCTATGGCTACACCTTC. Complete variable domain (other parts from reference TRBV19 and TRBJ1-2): DGGITQSPKYLFRKEGQNVTLSCEQNLNHDAMYWYRQDPGQGLRLIYYSQIVNDFQKGDIAEGYSVSREKKESFPLTVTSAQKNPTAFYLCASSIVGRLIYGYTFGSGTRLTVV.

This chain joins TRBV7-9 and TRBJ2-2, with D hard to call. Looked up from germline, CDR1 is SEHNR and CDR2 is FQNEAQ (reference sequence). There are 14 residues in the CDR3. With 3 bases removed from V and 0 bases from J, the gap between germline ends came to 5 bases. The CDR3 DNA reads TGTGCCAGCAGCTTCCTAACGAACACCGGGGAGCTGTTTTTT. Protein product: CASSFLTNTGELFF. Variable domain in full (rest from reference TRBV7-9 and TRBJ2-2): DTGVSQNPRHKITKRGQNVTFRCDPISEHNRLYWYRQTLGQGPEFLTYFQNEAQLEKSRLLSDRFSAERPKGSFSTLEIQRTEQGDSAMYLCASSFLTNTGELFFGEGSRLTVL.

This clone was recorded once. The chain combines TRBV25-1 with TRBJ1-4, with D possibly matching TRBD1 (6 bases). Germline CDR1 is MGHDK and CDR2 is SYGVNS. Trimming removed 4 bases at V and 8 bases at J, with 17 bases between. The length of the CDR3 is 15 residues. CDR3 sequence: CASSAPSGGLEKLFF. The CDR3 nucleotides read TGTGCCAGCAGTGCCCCAAGTGGGGGCTTAGAAAAACTGTTTTTT.

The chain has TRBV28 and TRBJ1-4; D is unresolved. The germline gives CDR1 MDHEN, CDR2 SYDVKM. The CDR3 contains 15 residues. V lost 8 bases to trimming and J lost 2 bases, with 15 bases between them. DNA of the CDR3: TGTGCCAGCTCGCCCGGAGAAGCTACTAATGAAAAACTGTTTTTT. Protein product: CASSPGEATNEKLFF.